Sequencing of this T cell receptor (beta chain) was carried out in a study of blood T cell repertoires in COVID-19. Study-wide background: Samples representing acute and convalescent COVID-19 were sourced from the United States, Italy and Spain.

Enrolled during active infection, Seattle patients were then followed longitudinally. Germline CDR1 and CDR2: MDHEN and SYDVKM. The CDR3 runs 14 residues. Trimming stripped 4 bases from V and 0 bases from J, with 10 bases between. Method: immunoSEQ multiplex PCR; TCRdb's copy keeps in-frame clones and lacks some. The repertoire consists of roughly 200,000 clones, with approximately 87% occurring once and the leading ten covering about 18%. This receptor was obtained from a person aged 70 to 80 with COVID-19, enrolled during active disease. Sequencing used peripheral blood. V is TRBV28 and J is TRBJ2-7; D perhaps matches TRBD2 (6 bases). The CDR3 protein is CASSSKRASYEQYF. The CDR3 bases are TGTGCCAGCAGTTCAAAGCGGGCCTCCTACGAGCAGTACTTC.